The rows below give T cell receptor beta chains drawn from one sample of a study of T cell repertoires in cytomegalovirus infection. TCRdb fed the reads into MiXCR, producing one record per CDR3 protein. The table shows around 230,000 distinct CDR3 sequences, with roughly two fifths occurring only once. Antigen specificity for these receptors is unknown. The input for sequencing was CD8+ T cells from cultured PBMCs, taken from culture after CMV antigen stimulation. The receptors here all came from a human donor in good health (CMV status not recorded). Some clones in this sample may be carry-over from other donors' samples. The CDR3 runs from the conserved cysteine through the conserved F or W. A D gene is named only where the DNA matches it firmly. Expanded clones get a size class; other rows say once, few or many, or leave the size out.

v_call	j_call	cdr3_length	d_call	clone_size	cdr3_aa	cdr3_nt
TRBV10-3	TRBJ2-1	15	TRBD1	-	CAISPGTGNENEQFF	TGTGCCATCAGTCCCGGGACAGGGAATGAAAATGAGCAGTTCTTC
TRBV12-3/TRBV12-4	TRBJ2-3	12	-	-	CASTLSTDTQYF	TGTGCCAGCACGCTCAGCACAGATACGCAGTATTTT
TRBV28	TRBJ2-1	15	TRBD2	-	CASSRGLAGFNEQFF	TGTGCCAGCAGCCGGGGACTAGCGGGATTCAATGAGCAGTTCTTC
TRBV7-2	TRBJ1-1	14	-	-	CASSPVSANTEAFF	TGTGCCAGCAGCCCCGTGTCAGCAAACACTGAAGCTTTCTTT
TRBV12-3/TRBV12-4	TRBJ2-1	14	TRBD2	few	CASSLSGANNEQFF	TGTGCCAGCAGTTTAAGCGGGGCGAACAATGAGCAGTTCTTC
TRBV7-8	TRBJ2-1	15	TRBD1	many	CASSFTGGGYNEQFF	TGTGCCAGCAGCTTCACAGGGGGCGGATACAATGAGCAGTTCTTC
TRBV5-4	TRBJ2-7	14	TRBD2	-	CASSLWTSEGEQYF	TGTGCCAGCAGCTTATGGACTAGCGAAGGCGAGCAGTACTTC
TRBV11-2	TRBJ2-1	17	-	-	CASSFSRVGAAYNEQFF	TGTGCCAGCAGCTTTAGTCGGGTGGGAGCGGCCTACAATGAGCAGTTCTTC
TRBV9	TRBJ2-1	14	-	-	CASSEGGENNEQFF	TGTGCCAGCAGCGAGGGGGGTGAGAACAATGAGCAGTTCTTC
TRBV28	TRBJ2-3	16	-	-	CASSLVVSESTDTQYF	TGTGCCAGCAGTTTAGTGGTTTCAGAGAGCACAGATACGCAGTATTTT
TRBV29-1	TRBJ2-6	14	-	-	CSVGGSSGANVLTF	TGCAGCGTCGGAGGGAGCTCTGGGGCCAACGTCCTGACTTTC
TRBV27	TRBJ2-7	14	-	many	CASSLGQGPYEQYF	TGTGCCAGCAGCTTAGGCCAGGGACCCTACGAGCAGTACTTC
TRBV11-2	TRBJ1-4	14	-	many	CASSSRRGPEKLFF	TGTGCCAGCAGCTCTCGACGAGGGCCGGAAAAACTGTTTTTT
TRBV4-1	TRBJ2-1	14	-	few	CASSQGGSYNEQFF	TGCGCCAGCAGCCAGGGAGGTTCCTACAATGAGCAGTTCTTC
TRBV2	TRBJ2-1	15	TRBD2	few	CASPRGGEAYNEQFF	TGTGCCAGCCCTCGGGGGGGGGAGGCCTACAATGAGCAGTTCTTC
TRBV6-5	TRBJ1-3	16	TRBD1	-	CASSTRQGPSGNTIYF	TGTGCCAGCAGTACAAGACAGGGACCATCTGGAAACACCATATATTTT
TRBV7-9	TRBJ2-1	16	TRBD2	-	CASSLARSGDLNEQFF	TGTGCCAGCAGCTTAGCCAGAAGCGGGGACCTTAATGAGCAGTTCTTC
TRBV7-9	TRBJ2-1	16	-	-	CASSFGYLSPYNVQFF	TGTGCCAGCAGCTTCGGCTACCTTTCTCCCTACAATGTGCAGTTCTTC
TRBV7-9	TRBJ1-2	11	-	-	CASSLVGRYTF	TGTGCCAGCAGCTTAGTTGGCAGGTACACCTTC
TRBV9	TRBJ2-3	16	TRBD2	-	CASSPSGGAPTDTQYF	TGTGCCAGCAGCCCCAGCGGGGGGGCCCCCACAGATACGCAGTATTTT
TRBV4-2	TRBJ2-2	16	-	-	CASSQDLRRLTGELFF	TGTGCCAGCAGCCAAGATCTCAGGAGACTCACCGGGGAGCTGTTTTTT
TRBV6-5	TRBJ1-1	13	-	-	CASSYSRGAEAFF	TGTGCCAGCAGTTACTCTAGGGGGGCTGAAGCTTTCTTT
TRBV27	TRBJ1-1	13	-	-	CASSAEGRTEAFF	TGTGCCAGCAGTGCCGAGGGGCGTACTGAAGCTTTCTTT
TRBV7-6	TRBJ2-7	14	TRBD1	-	CASSSRTGNYEQYF	TGTGCCAGCAGCTCCCGGACAGGGAACTACGAGCAGTACTTC
TRBV12-3/TRBV12-4	TRBJ2-3	15	-	once	CASSLAPGVTDTQYF	TGTGCCAGCAGTTTAGCCCCGGGTGTCACAGATACGCAGTATTTT
TRBV7-8	TRBJ2-1	15	TRBD2	-	CASSPTSGSGNEQFF	TGTGCCAGCAGCCCGACTAGCGGGAGTGGTAATGAGCAGTTCTTC
TRBV9	TRBJ1-2	13	-	-	CAGGPIAGDGYTF	TGTGCCGGGGGCCCCATAGCAGGGGACGGCTACACCTTC
TRBV4-1	TRBJ2-1	12	-	-	CASSPGNTEQFF	TGCGCCAGCAGCCCAGGAAACACAGAGCAGTTCTTC
TRBV27	TRBJ1-1	14	-	few	CASRIRGRYTEAFF	TGTGCCAGCAGGATTCGCGGGAGGTACACTGAAGCTTTCTTT
TRBV6-8	TRBJ2-2	14	-	few	CASVQDLWDGELFF	TGTGCCAGCGTCCAGGATTTGTGGGACGGGGAGCTGTTTTTT
TRBV7-3	TRBJ2-2	16	-	-	CASSLSTGANTGELFF	TGTGCCAGCAGCTTGTCGACAGGAGCGAACACCGGGGAGCTGTTTTTT
TRBV12-5	TRBJ2-7	12	-	-	CASGLYSYEQYF	TGTGCTAGTGGTTTGTACTCATACGAGCAGTACTTC
TRBV5-4	TRBJ2-5	15	TRBD2	-	CASSLDSGGWETQYF	TGTGCCAGCAGCTTGGATAGCGGGGGGTGGGAGACCCAGTACTTC
TRBV7-6	TRBJ1-3	16	-	few	CASSLVQGKVGNTIYF	TGTGCCAGCAGCTTAGTGCAGGGGAAAGTTGGAAACACCATATATTTT
TRBV7-2	TRBJ2-1	15	TRBD2	-	CASSLFLAGDNEQFF	TGTGCCAGCAGCTTATTCCTAGCGGGTGACAATGAGCAGTTCTTC
TRBV27	TRBJ2-3	13	TRBD2	few	CASSMGGGDTQYF	TGTGCCAGCAGTATGGGGGGGGGGGATACGCAGTATTTT
TRBV27	TRBJ1-1	13	TRBD1	few	CASSSYRGTEAFF	TGTGCCAGCAGTTCCTACAGGGGAACTGAAGCTTTCTTT
TRBV20-1	TRBJ2-2	16	TRBD2	-	CSARASGRAYTGELFF	TGCAGTGCTAGGGCTAGCGGGAGGGCCTACACCGGGGAGCTGTTTTTT
TRBV7-2	TRBJ2-7	17	-	many	CASSLGQGEGLSYEQYF	TGTGCCAGCAGCTTGGGACAAGGCGAAGGTCTCTCCTACGAGCAGTACTTC
TRBV7-2	TRBJ1-1	13	-	once	CASSPWGSTEAFF	TGTGCCAGCAGCCCGTGGGGGAGCACTGAAGCTTTCTTT
TRBV12-3/TRBV12-4	TRBJ2-7	14	-	-	CASSNIGSGYEQYF	TGTGCCAGCAGTAACATAGGAAGTGGCTACGAGCAGTACTTC
TRBV12-3/TRBV12-4	TRBJ2-4	15	-	-	CASSLDRSLYNIQYF	TGTGCCAGCAGTTTAGACCGCTCGCTTTATAACATTCAGTACTTC
TRBV27	TRBJ2-2	15	TRBD1	once	CASSLNEGAAGELFF	TGTGCCAGCAGCCTCAATGAGGGGGCGGCCGGGGAGCTGTTTTTT
TRBV20-1	TRBJ2-5	13	-	many	CGGAEGWSETQYF	TGCGGCGGGGCCGAGGGATGGTCGGAGACCCAGTACTTC
TRBV7-9	TRBJ2-2	18	TRBD2	-	CASSSRLAGGTNTGELFF	TGTGCCAGCAGCTCCAGACTAGCGGGAGGGACCAACACCGGGGAGCTGTTTTTT
TRBV27	TRBJ2-1	15	TRBD2	few	CASSPRVAGVYEQFF	TGTGCCAGCAGTCCCAGGGTGGCGGGAGTGTATGAGCAGTTCTTC
TRBV29-1	TRBJ1-1	12	-	once	CSVERANTEAFF	TGCAGCGTTGAGCGGGCGAACACTGAAGCTTTCTTT
TRBV7-6	TRBJ2-7	15	-	few	CASSLDPTAWYEQYF	TGTGCCAGCAGCTTAGACCCGACAGCTTGGTACGAGCAGTACTTC
TRBV6-8	TRBJ2-2	14	TRBD1	once	CASSWGTEAGELFF	TGTGCCAGCAGCTGGGGGACAGAAGCCGGGGAGCTGTTTTTT
TRBV11-2	TRBJ1-3	14	-	-	CASSYTGSGNTIYF	TGTGCCAGCAGCTACACAGGGTCGGGAAACACCATATATTTT
TRBV24-1	TRBJ2-1	17	TRBD2	-	CATSDWGGLAGAGEQFF	TGTGCCACCAGTGATTGGGGGGGACTAGCGGGAGCAGGGGAGCAGTTCTTC
TRBV11-1	TRBJ2-3	17	-	-	CASSYPPSRQLTDTQYF	TGTGCCAGCAGCTATCCCCCCTCTCGACAGCTCACAGATACGCAGTATTTT
TRBV11-2	TRBJ2-4	14	-	-	CASSLEVADVVQYF	TGTGCCAGCAGCTTAGAGGTAGCGGACGTGGTTCAGTACTTC
TRBV20-1	TRBJ2-1	12	-	-	CSARDNPPEPFF	TGCAGTGCTAGAGATAACCCCCCAGAGCCGTTCTTC
TRBV12-3/TRBV12-4	TRBJ1-1	13	-	-	CASSLGRVTEAFF	TGTGCCAGCAGTTTGGGCAGGGTAACTGAAGCTTTCTTT